The TCR beta chain under discussion was sequenced for a study of early T cells in non-severe SARS-CoV-2 infection. Study background: Bulk RNA isolated from unsorted whole blood underwent sequencing; chains were not paired. Study results and caveats: Matches to VDJdb favored anti-spike CD8 responses and missed private and CD4 specificities.

The germline V gene has CDR1 SGHRS and CDR2 YFSETQ. This CDR3 region has 12 residues. Trimming at V came to 9 bases and at J to 4 bases, leaving 6 bases not matched to a gene. This clonotype showed up just a few times. What it binds is unknown. Attachment of unique molecular identifiers to individual cDNA molecules was performed. In TCRdb, the 5' RACE reads were re-called with MiXCR into one record per CDR3 protein. Of 40,000 or so distinct CDR3 sequences in the sample, 5.5% are singletons; the top ten hold approximately 4%. This receptor was taken from an adult who was a healthcare worker with PCR-confirmed SARS-CoV-2 infection or an uninfected control (not recorded which). The material was whole blood, obtained at baseline. V is TRBV5-1 and J is TRBJ1-2; TRBD1 agrees at 7 bases. CDR3 sequence: CATRTGTYGYTF. The CDR3 DNA is TGCGCCACTCGGACAGGCACCTATGGCTACACCTTC.